The 4 T cell receptor beta chains listed next were all sequenced from one sample in a study of long-term antiretroviral therapy in people with HIV. This was the immunoSEQ v3.0 assay at survey level. Sequencing was performed with immunoSEQ multiplex PCR; in TCRdb, only in-frame clones are kept and a portion is missing. The table includes about 29,000 clones, about three quarters detected once. The sample consisted of unsorted PBMCs, taken 1.5 years before starting antiretroviral therapy. The receptors originated from a man between 18 and 35 years old with HIV.

V gene TRBV19 combines with J gene TRBJ1-1, with no clear D. V was cut by 5 bases and J by 10 bases, with 17 bases left in between. The CDR3 extends over 13 amino acids. Germline V CDR1 and CDR2: LNHDA, SQIVND (reference sequence). The CDR3 nucleotides are TGTGCCAGTAGTCCGGACGGGCGCACTAGAGCTTTCTTT. Amino acids: CASSPDGRTRAFF.

The chain has TRBV25-1 and TRBJ1-1; D not resolved. V gave up 6 bases and J gave up 5 bases, with 16 bases separating them. Germline loops: CDR1 MGHDK, CDR2 SYGVNS. The CDR3 covers 14 residues. This chain's CDR3 is CASRTSWSGTEAFF. CDR3 sequence (DNA): TGTGCCAGCAGGACTAGCTGGTCGGGAACTGAAGCTTTCTTT.

The V call is TRBV9, the J call TRBJ2-1, with D tentatively TRBD1 (6 bases). V lost 4 bases and J lost 2, with 16 bases in between. Germline V gives CDR1 SGDLS, CDR2 YYNGEE. This CDR3 has 16 residues. This CDR3 is CASSPHFAGAYNEQFF. Written as DNA, the CDR3 is TGTGCCAGCAGCCCCCACTTTGCAGGGGCCTACAATGAGCAGTTCTTC.

V is TRBV27 and J is TRBJ2-1; no definite D call. Trimming removed 3 bases from V and 4 bases from J, with 10 bases in between. Germline CDR1 MNHEY, CDR2 SMNVEV (reference sequence). There are 14 residues in the CDR3. The CDR3 nucleotides are TGTGCCAGCAGTTTCGGGCTTACGTACAATGAGCAGTTCTTC. Its protein is CASSFGLTYNEQFF.